Below, one TCR beta chain is given with its context. Antigen: not known. CDR3 length: 15 residues. In germline, CDR1 is MNHEY, CDR2 SMNVEV (reference sequence). The V and J ends lost 5 bases and 6 bases, in that order; junction bases with no gene match: 6. The data derive from a study of OX40 agonist ivuxolimab in advanced cancers. On the study more broadly: Three patients got partial responses; one had hepatocellular carcinoma and two had cutaneous melanoma.

General study findings and limits: Relative to CD4+ cells, CD8+ T cells on average had more expanded clones. Dosing at 0.1 to 3.0 mg/kg was accompanied by clonal expansion of CD4+ and CD8+ blood T cells by week 6. Researchers did not establish what antigens the expanded peripheral T cells target.

Profiling relied on immunoSEQ multiplex PCR, and the TCRdb table lists in-frame clones only, not all of them. The table shows around 54,000 clones, with 80% to 95% occurring only once. Source: CD4+ or CD8+ T cells sorted from blood, taken in a trial of the OX40 agonist ivuxolimab. The receptor's source is an adult with an advanced solid tumor such as melanoma, head and neck, liver or kidney cancer. The rearrangement uses TRBV27 and TRBJ2-2; the match to TRBD1 covers 10 bases. The CDR3 region has the DNA TGTGCCAGCAGTCCCCGGGACAGGGGCCCCGGGGAGCTGTTTTTT. It yields the protein CASSPRDRGPGELFF.